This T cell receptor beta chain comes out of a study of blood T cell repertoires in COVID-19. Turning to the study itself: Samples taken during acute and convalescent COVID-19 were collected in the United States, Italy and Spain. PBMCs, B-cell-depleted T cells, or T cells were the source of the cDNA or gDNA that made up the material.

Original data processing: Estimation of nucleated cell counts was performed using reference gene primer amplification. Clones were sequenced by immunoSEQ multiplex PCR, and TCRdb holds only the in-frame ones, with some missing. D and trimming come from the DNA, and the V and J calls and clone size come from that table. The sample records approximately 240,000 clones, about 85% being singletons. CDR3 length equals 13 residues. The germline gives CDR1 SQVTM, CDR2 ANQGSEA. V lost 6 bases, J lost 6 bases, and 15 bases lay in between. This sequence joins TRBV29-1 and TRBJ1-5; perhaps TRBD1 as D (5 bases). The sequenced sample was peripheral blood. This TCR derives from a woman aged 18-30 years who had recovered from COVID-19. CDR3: CSVEGGDGQPQHF. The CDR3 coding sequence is TGCAGCGTCGAGGGAGGGGACGGTCAGCCCCAGCATTTT.